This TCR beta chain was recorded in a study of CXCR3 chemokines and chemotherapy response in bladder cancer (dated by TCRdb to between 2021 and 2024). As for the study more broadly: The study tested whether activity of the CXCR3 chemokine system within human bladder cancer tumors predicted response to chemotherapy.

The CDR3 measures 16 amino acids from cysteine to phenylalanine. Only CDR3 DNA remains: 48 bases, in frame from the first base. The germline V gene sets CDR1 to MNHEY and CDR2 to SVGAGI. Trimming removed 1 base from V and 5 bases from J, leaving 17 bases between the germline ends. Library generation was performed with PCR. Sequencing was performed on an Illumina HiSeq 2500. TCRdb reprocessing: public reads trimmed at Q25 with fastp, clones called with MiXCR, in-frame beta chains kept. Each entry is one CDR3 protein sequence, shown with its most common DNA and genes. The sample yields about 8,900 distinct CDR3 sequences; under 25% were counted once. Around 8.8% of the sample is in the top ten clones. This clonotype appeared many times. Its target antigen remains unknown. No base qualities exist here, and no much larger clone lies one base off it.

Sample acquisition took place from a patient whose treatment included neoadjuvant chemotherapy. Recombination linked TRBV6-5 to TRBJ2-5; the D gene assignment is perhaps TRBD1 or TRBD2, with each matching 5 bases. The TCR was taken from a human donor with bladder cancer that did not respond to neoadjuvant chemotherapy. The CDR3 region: CASSYWTGARRETQYF. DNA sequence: TGTGCCAGCAGTTACTGGACCGGGGCGAGAAGGGAGACCCAGTACTTC.